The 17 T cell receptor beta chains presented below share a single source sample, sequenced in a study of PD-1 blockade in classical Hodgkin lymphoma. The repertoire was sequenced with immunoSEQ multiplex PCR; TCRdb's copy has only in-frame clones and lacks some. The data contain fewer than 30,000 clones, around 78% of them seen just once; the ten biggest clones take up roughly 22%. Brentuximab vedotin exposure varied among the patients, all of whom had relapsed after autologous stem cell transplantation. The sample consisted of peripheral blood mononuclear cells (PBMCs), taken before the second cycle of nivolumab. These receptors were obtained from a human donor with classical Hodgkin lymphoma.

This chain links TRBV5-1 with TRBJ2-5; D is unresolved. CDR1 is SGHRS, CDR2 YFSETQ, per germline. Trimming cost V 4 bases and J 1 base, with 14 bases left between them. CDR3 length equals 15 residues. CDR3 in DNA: TGCGCCAGCAGCCACAGTCAGTTAAGCCAAGAGACCCAGTACTTC. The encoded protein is CASSHSQLSQETQYF.

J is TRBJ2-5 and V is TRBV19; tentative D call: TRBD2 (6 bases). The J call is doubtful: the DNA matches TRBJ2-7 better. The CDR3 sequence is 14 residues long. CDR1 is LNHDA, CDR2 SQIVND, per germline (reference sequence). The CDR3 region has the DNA TGTGCCAGTAGTACCGGGACTTCCTCCTACGAGCAGTACTTC. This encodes CASSTGTSSYEQYF.

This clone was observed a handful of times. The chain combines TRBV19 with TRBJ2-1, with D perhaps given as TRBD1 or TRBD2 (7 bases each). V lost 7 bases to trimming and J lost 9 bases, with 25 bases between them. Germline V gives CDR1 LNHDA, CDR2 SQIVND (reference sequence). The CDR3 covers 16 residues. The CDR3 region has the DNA TGTGCCAGTACTACAGGGGCCCCGGGACTAAGGGGTGAGCAGTTCTTC. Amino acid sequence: CASTTGAPGLRGEQFF.

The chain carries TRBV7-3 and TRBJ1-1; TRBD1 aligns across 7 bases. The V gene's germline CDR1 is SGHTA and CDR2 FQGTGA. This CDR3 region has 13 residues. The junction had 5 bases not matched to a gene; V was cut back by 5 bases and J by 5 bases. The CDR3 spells CASSGQAGTEAFF. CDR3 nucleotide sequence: TGTGCCAGCAGCGGACAGGCCGGGACTGAAGCTTTCTTT.

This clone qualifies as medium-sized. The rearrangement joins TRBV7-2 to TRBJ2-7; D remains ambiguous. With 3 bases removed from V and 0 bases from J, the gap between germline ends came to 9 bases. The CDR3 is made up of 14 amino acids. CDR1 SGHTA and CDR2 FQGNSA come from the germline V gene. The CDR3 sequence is CASSLTQSSYEQYV. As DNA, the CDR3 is TGTGCCAGCAGCTTGACTCAAAGCTCCTACGAGCAGTACGTC.

This CDR3 is CASSPYEDHNEQFF. The CDR3 DNA reads as TGCGCCAGCAGTCCCTATGAGGACCACAATGAGCAGTTCTTC. V is TRBV10-1 and J is TRBJ2-1; D gene ambiguous. Trimming shortened V by 5 bases and J by 5 bases, and 13 bases separated the two germline ends. Germline CDR1 reads WNHNN; CDR2 reads SYGVQD (reference sequence). This CDR3 is built from 14 residues.

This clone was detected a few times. As DNA, the CDR3 is TGTGCCTGGATGACCTATGGAGATACGCAGTATTTT. Protein product: CAWMTYGDTQYF. V gene TRBV30 combines with J gene TRBJ2-3; D is unclear. Trimming took off 4 bases at V and 5 bases at J, with 10 bases between the two ends. The germline CDR1 and CDR2 sequences are GTSNPN and SVGIG (reference sequence). This CDR3 region has 12 residues. Combining the CDR3 with reference TRBV30 and TRBJ2-3 gives the whole variable domain SQTIHQWPATLVQPVGSPLSLECTVEGTSNPNLYWYRQAAGRGLQLLFYSVGIGQISSEVPQNLSASRPQDRQFILSSKKLLLSDSGFYLCAWMTYGDTQYFGPGTRLTVL.

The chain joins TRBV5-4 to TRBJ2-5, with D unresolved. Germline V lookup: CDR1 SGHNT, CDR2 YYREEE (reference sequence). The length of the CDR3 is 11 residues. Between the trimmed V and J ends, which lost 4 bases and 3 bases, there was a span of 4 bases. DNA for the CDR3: TGTGCCAGCAGCCTTAAAGAGACCCAGTACTTC. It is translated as CASSLKETQYF.

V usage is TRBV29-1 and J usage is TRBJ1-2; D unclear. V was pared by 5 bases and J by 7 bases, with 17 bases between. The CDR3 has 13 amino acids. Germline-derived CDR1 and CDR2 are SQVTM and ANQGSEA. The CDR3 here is CSVPTPPGGGYTF. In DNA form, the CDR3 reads TGCAGCGTTCCGACTCCTCCGGGAGGTGGCTACACCTTC.

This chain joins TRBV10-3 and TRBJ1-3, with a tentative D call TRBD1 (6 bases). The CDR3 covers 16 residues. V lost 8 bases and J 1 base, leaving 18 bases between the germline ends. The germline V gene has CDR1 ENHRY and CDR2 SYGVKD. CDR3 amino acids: CAILTKTGISGNTIYF. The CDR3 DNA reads TGTGCCATCCTCACAAAAACAGGGATTTCTGGAAACACCATATATTTT.

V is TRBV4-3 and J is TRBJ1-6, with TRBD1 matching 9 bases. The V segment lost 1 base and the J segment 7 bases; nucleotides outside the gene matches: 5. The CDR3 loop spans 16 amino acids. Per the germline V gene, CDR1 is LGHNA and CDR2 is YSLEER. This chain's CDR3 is CASSQVPGQGNSPLHF. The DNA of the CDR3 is TGCGCCAGCAGCCAAGTTCCGGGACAGGGAAATTCACCCCTCCACTTT.

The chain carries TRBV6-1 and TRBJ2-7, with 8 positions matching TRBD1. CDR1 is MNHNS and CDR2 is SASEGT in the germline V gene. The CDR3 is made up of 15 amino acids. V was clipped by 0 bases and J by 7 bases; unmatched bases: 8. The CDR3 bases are TGTGCCAGCAGTGAAGCGGTCCAGGGGGCTGGGGAGCAGTACGTC. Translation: CASSEAVQGAGEQYV.

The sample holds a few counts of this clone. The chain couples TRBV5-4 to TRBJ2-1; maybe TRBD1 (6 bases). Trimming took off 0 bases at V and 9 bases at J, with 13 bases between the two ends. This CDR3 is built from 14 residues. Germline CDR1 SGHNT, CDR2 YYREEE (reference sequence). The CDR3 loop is CASSLAGVTGEQFF. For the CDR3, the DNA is TGTGCCAGCAGCTTGGCAGGGGTCACGGGTGAGCAGTTCTTC.

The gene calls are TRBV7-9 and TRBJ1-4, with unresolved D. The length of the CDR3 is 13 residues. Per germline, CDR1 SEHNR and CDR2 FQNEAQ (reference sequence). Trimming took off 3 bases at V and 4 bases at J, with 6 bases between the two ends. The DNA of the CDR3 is TGTGCCAGCAGCTTTAGGAGTAATGAAAAACTGTTTTTT. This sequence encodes CASSFRSNEKLFF.

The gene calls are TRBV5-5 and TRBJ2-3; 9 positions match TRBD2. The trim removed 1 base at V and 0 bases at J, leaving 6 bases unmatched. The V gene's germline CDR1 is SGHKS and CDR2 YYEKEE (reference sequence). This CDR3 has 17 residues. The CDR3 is CASSLRLAGPSTDTQYF. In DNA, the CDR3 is TGTGCCAGCAGCTTGCGGCTAGCGGGGCCCAGCACAGATACGCAGTATTTT.

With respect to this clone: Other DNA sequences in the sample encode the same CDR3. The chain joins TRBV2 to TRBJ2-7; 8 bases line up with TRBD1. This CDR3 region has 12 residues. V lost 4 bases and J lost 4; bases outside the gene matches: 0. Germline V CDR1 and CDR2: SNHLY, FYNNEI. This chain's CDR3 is CASSGQGYEQYF. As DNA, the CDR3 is TGTGCCAGCAGTGGACAGGGGTACGAGCAGTACTTC.

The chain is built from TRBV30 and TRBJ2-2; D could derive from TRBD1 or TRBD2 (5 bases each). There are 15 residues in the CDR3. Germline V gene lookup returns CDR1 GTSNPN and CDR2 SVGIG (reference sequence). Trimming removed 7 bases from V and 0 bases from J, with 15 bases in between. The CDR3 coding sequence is TGTGCCTCATATCCCGGGGCAACGAACACCGGGGAGCTGTTTTTT. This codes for CASYPGATNTGELFF.